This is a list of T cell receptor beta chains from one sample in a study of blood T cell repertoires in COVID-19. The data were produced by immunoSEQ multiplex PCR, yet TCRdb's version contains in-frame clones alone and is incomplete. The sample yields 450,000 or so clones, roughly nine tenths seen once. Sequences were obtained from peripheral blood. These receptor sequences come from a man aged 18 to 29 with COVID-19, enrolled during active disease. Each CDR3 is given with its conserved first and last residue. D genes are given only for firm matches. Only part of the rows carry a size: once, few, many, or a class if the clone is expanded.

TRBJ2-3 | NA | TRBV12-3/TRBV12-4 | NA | CASRGGTDTQYF | TGTGCCAGCAGAGGAGGGACAGATACGCAGTATTTT
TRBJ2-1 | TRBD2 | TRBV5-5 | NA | CASSLRLAGGNEQFF | TGTGCCAGCAGCTTGCGACTAGCGGGAGGAAATGAGCAGTTCTTC
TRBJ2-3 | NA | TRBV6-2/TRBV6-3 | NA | CASSSRGAGTDTQYF | TGTGCCAGCAGTTCAAGGGGTGCCGGCACAGATACGCAGTATTTT
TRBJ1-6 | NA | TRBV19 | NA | CASSRTSVGSSPLHF | TGTGCCAGTAGTAGAACCTCAGTAGGGAGTTCACCCCTCCACTTT
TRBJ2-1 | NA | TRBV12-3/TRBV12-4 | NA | CASSLRENNEQFF | TGTGCCAGCAGTTTAAGGGAGAACAATGAGCAGTTCTTC
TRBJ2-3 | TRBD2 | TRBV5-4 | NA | CASSSGLAGAMGNTQYF | TGTGCCAGCAGCTCGGGACTAGCGGGAGCGATGGGAAATACGCAGTATTTT
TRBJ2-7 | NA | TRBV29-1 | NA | CSVETTGGTYEQYF | TGCAGCGTTGAAACGACAGGAGGAACCTACGAGCAGTACTTC
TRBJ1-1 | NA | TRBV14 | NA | CASSHKRGEAFF | TGTGCCAGCAGCCATAAAAGGGGTGAAGCTTTCTTT
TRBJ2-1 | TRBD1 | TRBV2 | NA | CASTDRGAGNEQFF | TGTGCCAGCACCGACAGGGGGGCGGGCAATGAGCAGTTCTTC
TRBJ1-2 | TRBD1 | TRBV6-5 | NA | CASSFPGQGVYGYTF | TGTGCCAGCAGTTTCCCGGGACAGGGAGTCTATGGCTACACCTTC
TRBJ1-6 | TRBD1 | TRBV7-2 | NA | CASSWGQVSSSPLHF | TGTGCCAGCAGCTGGGGACAGGTGTCGAGTTCACCCCTCCACTTT
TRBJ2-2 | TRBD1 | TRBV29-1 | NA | CSVSTGYTGELFF | TGCAGCGTTTCGACAGGGTACACCGGGGAGCTGTTTTTT
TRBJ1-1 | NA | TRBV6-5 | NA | CASSYSRDNTEAFF | TGTGCCAGCAGTTACTCGAGGGATAACACTGAAGCTTTCTTT
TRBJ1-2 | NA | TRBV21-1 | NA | CASSKGQGDYGYTF | TGTGCCAGCAGCAAGGGACAGGGAGACTATGGCTACACCTTC
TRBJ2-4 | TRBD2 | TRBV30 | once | CAWSVTSGGAKNIQYF | TGTGCCTGGAGTGTAACTAGCGGGGGAGCCAAAAACATTCAGTACTTC
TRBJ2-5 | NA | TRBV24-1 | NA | CATSDPGKNGETQYF | TGTGCCACCAGTGACCCCGGGAAGAACGGGGAGACCCAGTACTTC
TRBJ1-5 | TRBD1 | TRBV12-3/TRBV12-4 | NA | CASSLGQGQHF | TGTGCCAGCAGTTTAGGACAGGGGCAACATTTT
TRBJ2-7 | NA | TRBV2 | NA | CASRLGQNSYEQYF | TGTGCCAGCAGGCTTGGACAGAATTCCTACGAGCAGTACTTC
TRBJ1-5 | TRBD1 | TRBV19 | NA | CASKQGQFWSNQPQHF | TGTGCCAGTAAACAGGGGCAGTTTTGGAGCAATCAGCCCCAGCATTTT
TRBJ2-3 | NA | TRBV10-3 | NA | CAISERGGSTDTQYF | TGTGCCATCAGTGAGAGAGGCGGTAGCACAGATACGCAGTATTTT
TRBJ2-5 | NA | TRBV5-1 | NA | CASSSQSERGETQYF | TGCGCCAGCAGCTCACAAAGCGAACGCGGAGAGACCCAGTACTTC
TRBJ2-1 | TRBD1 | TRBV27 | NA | CASSLTGTGGRYEQFF | TGTGCCAGCAGTTTGACCGGGACAGGGGGCCGGTATGAGCAGTTCTTC
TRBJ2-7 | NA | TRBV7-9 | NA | CASSPPLLYEQYF | TGTGCCAGCAGCCCTCCCCTCTTATACGAGCAGTACTTC
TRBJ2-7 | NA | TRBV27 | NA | CASSWSSSYEQYF | TGTGCCAGCAGTTGGTCGAGCTCCTACGAGCAGTACTTC
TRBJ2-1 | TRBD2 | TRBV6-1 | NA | CASSGILMGTSGFGEQFF | TGTGCCAGCAGTGGGATTTTAATGGGAACTAGCGGATTCGGTGAGCAGTTCTTC
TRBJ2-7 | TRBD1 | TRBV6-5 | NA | CASSYSGQALYEQYF | TGTGCCAGCAGTTACTCGGGACAGGCCCTCTACGAGCAGTACTTC
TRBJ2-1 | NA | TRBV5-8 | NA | CASSLDLYNEQFF | TGTGCCAGCAGCTTGGATCTCTACAATGAGCAGTTCTTC
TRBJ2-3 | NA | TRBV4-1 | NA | CASSHETVTDTQYF | TGCGCCAGCAGCCATGAGACAGTTACAGATACGCAGTATTTT
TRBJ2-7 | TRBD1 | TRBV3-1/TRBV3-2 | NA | CASSQVQPRRQGRNEQYF | TGTGCCAGCAGCCAAGTTCAACCCCGAAGACAGGGAAGGAACGAGCAGTACTTC
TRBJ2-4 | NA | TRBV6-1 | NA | CASSEAGVAKNIQYF | TGTGCCAGCAGTGAAGCAGGAGTAGCCAAAAACATTCAGTACTTC
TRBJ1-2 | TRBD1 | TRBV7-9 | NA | CASSSVMFDRAYGYTF | TGTGCCAGCAGCTCCGTCATGTTCGACAGGGCCTATGGCTACACCTTC
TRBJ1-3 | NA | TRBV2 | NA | CASRMGASGNTIYF | TGTGCCAGCCGCATGGGGGCCTCTGGAAACACCATATATTTT